This T cell receptor beta chain was profiled in a study of blood T cell repertoires in COVID-19. As for the study in general: Researchers got acute and convalescent COVID-19 samples from the United States, Italy and Spain. PBMCs, B-cell-depleted T cells, or T cells provided the cDNA or gDNA that made up the material.

CDR1 is SGHRS, CDR2 YFSETQ, per germline. The CDR3 loop spans 13 amino acids. V was clipped by 1 base and J by 5 bases, with 9 bases between them. Per the authors' pipeline: Counts of nucleated cells, estimated from reference gene primer amplification, were obtained. Some clones are missing from TCRdb's copy, which holds only in-frame ones; the method was immunoSEQ multiplex PCR. V and J calls and clone size are given by that table; D and trimming were obtained from the DNA. The table lists 120,000 or so clones, around 80% of them singletons. This chain connects TRBV5-1 to TRBJ2-5; D perhaps matches TRBD2 (5 bases). The clonotype comes from a man between 40 and 49 years old with active or convalescent COVID-19. Specimen: peripheral blood. DNA for the CDR3: TGCGCCAGCAGCTTGCGGCGGGCGGAGACCCAGTACTTC. It codes for CASSLRRAETQYF.